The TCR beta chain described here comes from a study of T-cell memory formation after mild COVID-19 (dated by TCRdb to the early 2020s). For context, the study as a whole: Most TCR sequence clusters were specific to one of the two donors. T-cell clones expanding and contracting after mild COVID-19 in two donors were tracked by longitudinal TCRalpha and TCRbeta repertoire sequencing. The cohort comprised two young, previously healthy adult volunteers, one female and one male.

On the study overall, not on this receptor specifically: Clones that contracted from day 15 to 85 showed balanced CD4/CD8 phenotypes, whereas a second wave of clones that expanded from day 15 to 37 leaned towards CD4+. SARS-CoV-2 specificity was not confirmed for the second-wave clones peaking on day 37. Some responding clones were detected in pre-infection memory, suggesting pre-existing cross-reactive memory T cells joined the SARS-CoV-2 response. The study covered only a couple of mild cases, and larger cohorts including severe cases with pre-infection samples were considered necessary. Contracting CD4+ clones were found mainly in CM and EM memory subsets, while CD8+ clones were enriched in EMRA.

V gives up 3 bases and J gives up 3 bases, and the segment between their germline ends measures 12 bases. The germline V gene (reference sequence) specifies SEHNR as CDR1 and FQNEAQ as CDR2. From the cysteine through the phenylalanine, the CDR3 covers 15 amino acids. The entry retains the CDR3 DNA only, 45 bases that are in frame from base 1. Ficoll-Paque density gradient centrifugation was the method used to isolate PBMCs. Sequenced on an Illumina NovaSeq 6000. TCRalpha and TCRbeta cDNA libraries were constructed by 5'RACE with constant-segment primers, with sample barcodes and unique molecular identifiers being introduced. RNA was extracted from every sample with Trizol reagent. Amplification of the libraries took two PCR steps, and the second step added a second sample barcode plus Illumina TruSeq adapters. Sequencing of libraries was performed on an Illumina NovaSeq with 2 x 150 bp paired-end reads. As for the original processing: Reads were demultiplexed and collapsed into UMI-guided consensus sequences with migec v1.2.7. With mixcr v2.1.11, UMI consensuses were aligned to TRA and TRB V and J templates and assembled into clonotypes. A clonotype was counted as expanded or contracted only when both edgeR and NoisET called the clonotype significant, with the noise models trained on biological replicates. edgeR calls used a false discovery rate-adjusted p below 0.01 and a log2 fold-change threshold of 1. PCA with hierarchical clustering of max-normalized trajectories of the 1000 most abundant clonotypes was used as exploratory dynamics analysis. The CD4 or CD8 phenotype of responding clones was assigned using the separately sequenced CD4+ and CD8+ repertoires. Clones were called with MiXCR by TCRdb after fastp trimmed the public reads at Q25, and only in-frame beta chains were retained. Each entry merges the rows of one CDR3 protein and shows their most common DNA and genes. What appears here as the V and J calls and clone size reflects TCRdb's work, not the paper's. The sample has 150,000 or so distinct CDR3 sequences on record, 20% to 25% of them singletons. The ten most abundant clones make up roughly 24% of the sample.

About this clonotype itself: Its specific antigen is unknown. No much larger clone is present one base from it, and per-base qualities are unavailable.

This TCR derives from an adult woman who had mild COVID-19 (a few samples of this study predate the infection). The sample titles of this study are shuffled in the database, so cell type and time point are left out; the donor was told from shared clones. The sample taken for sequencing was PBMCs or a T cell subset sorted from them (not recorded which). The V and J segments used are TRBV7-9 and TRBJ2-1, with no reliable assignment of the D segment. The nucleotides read TGTGCCAGCAGCTTGAACCGGGCCGTCTACAATGAGCAGTTCTTC. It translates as CASSLNRAVYNEQFF.